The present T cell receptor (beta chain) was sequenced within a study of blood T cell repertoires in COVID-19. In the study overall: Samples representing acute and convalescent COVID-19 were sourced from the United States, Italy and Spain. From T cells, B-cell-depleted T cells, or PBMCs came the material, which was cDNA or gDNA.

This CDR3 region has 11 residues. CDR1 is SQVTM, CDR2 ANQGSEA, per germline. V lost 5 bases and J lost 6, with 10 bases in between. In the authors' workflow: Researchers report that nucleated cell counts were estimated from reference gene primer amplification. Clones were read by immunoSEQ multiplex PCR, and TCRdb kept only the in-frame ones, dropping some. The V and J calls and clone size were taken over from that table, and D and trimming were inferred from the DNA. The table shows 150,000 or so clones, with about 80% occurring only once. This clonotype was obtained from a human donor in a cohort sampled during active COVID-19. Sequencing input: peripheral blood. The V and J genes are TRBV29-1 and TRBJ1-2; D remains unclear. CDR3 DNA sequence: TGCAGCGTTAGTCTTCAGGATGGCTACACCTTC. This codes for CSVSLQDGYTF.